This T cell receptor beta chain was captured by sequencing in a study of CD8+ T cells in alopecia areata listed by TCRdb under 2018. About the investigation overall: The study used high-throughput TCRbeta sequencing to examine T cell clonal expansion in alopecia areata, in both the C3H/HeJ mouse model and human patients. Human TCRbeta sequencing covered scalp tissue and sorted CD4+ and CD8+ peripheral blood T cells from patchy and totalis/universalis alopecia areata patients and healthy controls. Clonality in the scalp was compared among normal scalp (n=4), patchy alopecia areata scalp (n=8), and alopecia totalis/universalis scalp (n=8). RNA was obtained with the PAXgene miRNA kit for fixed scalp, the miRNeasy kit for PBMCs, and the RNeasy kit for mouse skin. TCRbeta CDR3 regions were amplified by immunoSEQ multiplex PCR using 35 Vbeta forward and 13 Jbeta reverse primers.

There are a few counts of this clone. Its specific antigen is unknown. No per-base quality is available; no much larger clone lies one base away. The protocol used for the library was the immunoSEQ multiplex PCR assay. RNA was extracted from all samples and reverse transcribed into cDNA as template for TCR sequencing. SuperScript III was used for first-strand cDNA synthesis, primed with a 2:1 mix of oligo-dT and random hexamers. A synthetic immune receptor repertoire was used to assess amplification bias, and residual bias was removed computationally. Concerning the study's data processing: Raw reads were preprocessed to remove errors, and CDR3 was defined according to IMGT conventions as the region from the conserved cysteine to phenylalanine. Clonality was computed by normalizing Shannon entropy by log2 of the number of productive unique TCRs and subtracting the result from 1. Scalp TCRbeta sequences were cross-referenced with sorted blood CD4 and CD8 repertoires so that the CD4 or CD8 identity of scalp clones could be inferred. The table was pulled from immuneACCESS by TCRdb, which kept in-frame rearrangements only. Such tables lose some clones; where checked, under half of the loss comes from unresolved V genes, and the rest has no known cause. The V and J calls and clone size were taken over from that table, and D and trimming were inferred from the DNA. The sample table contains about 82,000 clones; only one count was recorded for just over 50% of them. 5.5% to 6.5% of the sample belongs to the ten largest clones.

V is clipped by 3 bases and J by 9 bases, and the sequence between their germline boundaries is 12 bases long. The germline V gene (reference sequence) specifies LNHDA as CDR1 and SQIVND as CDR2. Counted from cysteine to phenylalanine, this CDR3 has 13 amino acids. Only the CDR3 DNA stays, 39 bases, in frame from base 1. Lesional scalp punch biopsies and peripheral blood were collected from alopecia areata patients. PBMCs were isolated by density centrifugation and stained for CD3, CD4 and CD8, after which CD4+ and CD8+ T cells were sorted on a FACSAria. Alopecia areata patients who were not treated were recruited through a multicenter biomarker study. In about 5 patients from the biomarker study, blood CD8+ T cells were sorted further into NKG2D-low and NKG2D-high fractions. The investigation overall reported the following: TCR sequences shared between patients were less clear than in mice, possibly partly because of HLA diversity in the patient population. Resident alphabeta T cells in normal human skin are also sequenced, complicating scalp TCR repertoire analysis, unlike mouse skin dominated by gammadelta T cells. Compared with normal scalp, lesional scalp had higher clonality and more expanded CD8+ clones, particularly in alopecia totalis/universalis, a pattern that suggests antigenic drive.

The chain employs TRBV19 and TRBJ1-3; a confident D gene designation cannot be given. This TCR was recovered from a human donor with alopecia areata. Input material: NKG2D-high CD8+ T cells sorted from blood. This specimen's cell subset or site label, interpreted: sorted CD8+ NKG2D-high blood T cells. The DNA reads TGTGCCAGTAGTATTGCCCCGGCGGCCACCATATATTTT. Translated, this is CASSIAPAATIYF.